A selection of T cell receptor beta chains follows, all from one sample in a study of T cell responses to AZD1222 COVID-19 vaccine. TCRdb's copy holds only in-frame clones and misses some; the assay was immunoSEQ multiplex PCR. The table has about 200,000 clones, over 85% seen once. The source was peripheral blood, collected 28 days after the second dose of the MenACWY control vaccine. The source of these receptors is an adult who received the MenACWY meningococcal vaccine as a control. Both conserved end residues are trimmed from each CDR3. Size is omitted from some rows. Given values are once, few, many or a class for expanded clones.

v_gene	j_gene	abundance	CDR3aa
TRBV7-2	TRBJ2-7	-	ASSDGYRVTYEQY
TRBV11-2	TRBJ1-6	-	ASSLRGSSRNSPLH
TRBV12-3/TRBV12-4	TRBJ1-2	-	ASTAARDGYT
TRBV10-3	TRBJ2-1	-	AISGNYNEQF
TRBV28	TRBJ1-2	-	AEGSPGPGRNYGYT
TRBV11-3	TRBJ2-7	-	ASSLGTVTYEQY
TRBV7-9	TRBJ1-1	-	ASSLVAGDTEAF
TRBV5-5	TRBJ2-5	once	ASSLGGGQETQY
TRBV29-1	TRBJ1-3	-	SVGNGNTIY
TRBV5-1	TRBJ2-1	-	ASSGLAQDNEQF
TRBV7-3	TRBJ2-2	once	ASSLLLAGGTGELF
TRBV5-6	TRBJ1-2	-	ASRLGMSGASYGYT
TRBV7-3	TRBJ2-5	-	ASSLGQGYQETQY
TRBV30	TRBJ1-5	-	AWTRQGGQPQH
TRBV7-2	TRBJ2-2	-	ASSLRPGGYTGELF
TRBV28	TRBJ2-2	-	ASSFLLGGLTGELF